This T cell receptor (beta chain) came from a study of blood T cell repertoires in COVID-19. Whole-study context: Acute and convalescent COVID-19 samples came from the United States, Italy and Spain. T cells, B-cell-depleted T cells, or PBMCs provided the cDNA or gDNA that served as material.

In the original analysis: How many nucleated cells were present was estimated from reference gene primer amplification. Assay used: immunoSEQ multiplex PCR; TCRdb lists only in-frame clones, some missing. Clonal size and the V and J genes are those of that table, whereas D and trimming came from the DNA. The data show about 200,000 clones, about 86% seen once. The origin of this receptor is a woman in her 50s with acute or convalescent COVID-19. What was sequenced was peripheral blood.

CDR3 loop: CASSSDSRSNQPQHF. Written as DNA, the CDR3 is TGTGCCAGCTCATCGGACAGTAGAAGCAATCAGCCCCAGCATTTT. The chain recombines TRBV18 with TRBJ1-5; D is possibly TRBD1 (6 bases). Per the germline V gene, CDR1 is KGHSH and CDR2 is LQKENI. The CDR3 length is 15 residues. V lost 5 bases to trimming and J lost 1 base, with 12 bases between them. The whole variable domain, filled in from reference TRBV18 and TRBJ1-5, reads NAGVMQNPRHLVRRRGQEARLRCSPMKGHSHVYWYRQLPEEGLKFMVYLQKENIIDESGMPKERFSAEFPKEGPSILRIQQVVRGDSAAYFCASSSDSRSNQPQHFGDGTRLSIL.